What follows is one T cell receptor (beta chain) and its context. Its antigen is unidentified. Collected material from alopecia areata patients comprised lesional scalp punch biopsies and peripheral blood. Reverse transcription of extracted RNA yielded cDNA, which provided the sequencing template. Assay used: immunoSEQ multiplex PCR; TCRdb lists only in-frame clones, some missing. The data show roughly 250,000 clones, with roughly two thirds seen just once and more than 0.95% held by the top ten. This CDR3 is 14 amino acids long. The V and J ends lost 0 bases and 5 bases, in that order; junction bases with no gene match: 2. Germline CDR1 KGHSH, CDR2 LQKENI. These data are taken from a study of CD8+ T cells in alopecia areata. As for the study in general: Among treated patients, oral tofacitinib was administered at 5 to 10 mg twice daily. General study results and limits: Alopecia totalis/universalis scalp especially showed more expanded CD8+ clones than normal scalp.

The receptor's source is a human donor with alopecia areata. The input for sequencing was CD4+ T cells sorted from blood, taken at week 0. V and J are TRBV18 and TRBJ2-5, with TRBD1 matching 8 bases. The CDR3 sequence is CASSPPGQGETQYF. CDR3 DNA sequence: TGTGCCAGCTCACCACCAGGACAGGGCGAGACCCAGTACTTC.